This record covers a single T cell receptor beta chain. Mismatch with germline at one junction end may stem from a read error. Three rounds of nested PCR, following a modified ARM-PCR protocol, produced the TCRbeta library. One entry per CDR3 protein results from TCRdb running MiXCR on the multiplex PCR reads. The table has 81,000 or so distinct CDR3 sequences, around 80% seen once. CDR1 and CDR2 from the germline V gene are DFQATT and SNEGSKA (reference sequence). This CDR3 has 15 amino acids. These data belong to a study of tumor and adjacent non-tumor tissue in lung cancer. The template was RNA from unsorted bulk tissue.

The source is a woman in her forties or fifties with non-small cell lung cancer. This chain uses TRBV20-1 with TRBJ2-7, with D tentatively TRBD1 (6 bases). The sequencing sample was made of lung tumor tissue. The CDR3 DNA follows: TGTAGTGCTAGAGATACCGGCAGGGGCTTCTACGAGCAGTACTTC. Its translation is CSARDTGRGFYEQYF.